One sample yielded the 8 T cell receptor beta chains listed below, sequenced in a study of blood T cell repertoires in COVID-19. The method was immunoSEQ multiplex PCR; TCRdb's version includes in-frame clones alone and lacks a portion of them. The data show approximately 52,000 clones, under 90% seen once. Sequenced input: peripheral blood. These receptors all come from a woman aged 80 or older with acute or convalescent COVID-19.

This clone has only one observation. V usage is TRBV9 and J usage is TRBJ1-1, with D tentatively TRBD1 (6 bases). The germline CDR1 and CDR2 sequences are SGDLS and YYNGEE. V dropped 3 bases and J dropped 1 base, with 16 bases sitting between them. This CDR3 spans 16 amino acids. The CDR3 nucleotides read TGTGCCAGCAGCGCCCGGGGGGGCACCCGGAACACTGAAGCTTTCTTT. Residues: CASSARGGTRNTEAFF.

The rearrangement uses TRBV7-2 and TRBJ1-5; TRBD1 might be the D (5 bases). Per germline, CDR1 SGHTA and CDR2 FQGNSA. The CDR3 has 15 amino acids. With 6 bases removed from V and 7 bases from J, the gap between germline ends came to 19 bases. This CDR3 reads CASSGGGGIRQPQHF. In DNA form, the CDR3 reads TGTGCCAGCAGTGGAGGCGGGGGGATCAGGCAGCCCCAGCATTTT.

This chain links TRBV5-1 with TRBJ2-7, with 8 bases fitting TRBD2. CDR3 length equals 13 residues. Germline trimming cut 4 bases from V and 5 bases from J; bases unmatched to any gene: 5. Germline assignment: CDR1 SGHRS and CDR2 YFSETQ. CDR3 region: CASSAAGGHEQYF. CDR3 in DNA: TGCGCCAGCAGCGCTGCGGGGGGACACGAGCAGTACTTC.

This rearrangement joins TRBV23-1 to TRBJ1-1; tentatively, D is TRBD1 (6 bases). TRBV23-1 falls under the ORF class, with uncertain function. Trimming took off 6 bases at V and 4 bases at J, with 15 bases between the two ends. This CDR3 contains 14 residues. DNA of the CDR3: TGCGCCAGCAGGATTACAGGGACGGCCACTGAAGCTTTCTTT. Its protein product is CASRITGTATEAFF.

This rearrangement joins TRBV7-8 to TRBJ1-4, with D hard to call. CDR3 size: 14 residues. Trimming shortened V by 7 bases and J by 4 bases, and 13 bases separated the two germline ends. Germline V gene data show CDR1 as SGHVS and CDR2 as FQNEAQ. This chain's CDR3 is CASTPGSYNEKLFF. CDR3 DNA sequence: TGTGCCAGCACCCCGGGGTCCTATAATGAAAAACTGTTTTTT.

J is TRBJ1-2 and V is TRBV5-4, with TRBD1 identical over 8 bases. CDR3 size: 15 residues. Unmatched junction bases numbered 5, after V lost 4 bases and J lost 0 bases. The germline CDR1 and CDR2 sequences are SGHNT and YYREEE (reference sequence). The CDR3 DNA reads TGTGCCAGCAGCACTTTACAGGGGGCTAACTATGGCTACACCTTC. Translation gives CASSTLQGANYGYTF. Filled out from reference TRBV5-4 and TRBJ1-2, the complete variable domain reads ETGVTQSPTHLIKTRGQQVTLRCSSQSGHNTVSWYQQALGQGPQFIFQYYREEENGRGNFPPRFSGLQFPNYSSELNVNALELDDSALYLCASSTLQGANYGYTFGSGTRLTVV.

The chain uses TRBV19 and TRBJ2-5, with 11 bases lining up with TRBD2. Losses at the gene ends were 6 bases for V and 0 bases for J; bases not matched to a gene: 3. Germline V CDR1 and CDR2: LNHDA, SQIVND (reference sequence). This CDR3 comprises 15 residues. The CDR3: CASRGTSGHQETQYF. In nucleotides, the CDR3 is TGTGCCAGTAGAGGGACTAGCGGACACCAAGAGACCCAGTACTTC. Full variable domain (rest looked up from reference TRBV19 and TRBJ2-5): DGGITQSPKYLFRKEGQNVTLSCEQNLNHDAMYWYRQDPGQGLRLIYYSQIVNDFQKGDIAEGYSVSREKKESFPLTVTSAQKNPTAFYLCASRGTSGHQETQYFGPGTRLLVL.

The CDR3 nucleotides are TGTGCCACTACAGGGAACTCCTATAATTCACCCCTCCACTTT. Its translation: CATTGNSYNSPLHF. The chain employs TRBV25-1 and TRBJ1-6; possibly TRBD1 for D (6 bases). Trimming pared 10 bases from V and 0 bases from J, leaving 10 bases between. The CDR3 runs to 14 residues. The germline CDR1 and CDR2 sequences are MGHDK and SYGVNS.